The clone carrying this T cell receptor beta chain was detected ten times or more. This sample is part of a study of neurological immune-mediated disorders. V was clipped by 8 bases and J by 7 bases, with 12 bases between them. CDR3 size: 12 residues. CDR1 and CDR2 (germline): ENHRY, SYGVKD. Synthesis of cDNA was carried out by template-switch 5'RACE. The reaction used 10-nucleotide random UMIs. TCRdb used MiXCR to reprocess the 5' RACE reads, holding one entry per CDR3 protein. The sample yields 35,000 to 40,000 distinct CDR3 sequences, under 7.5% seen once. The chain recombines TRBV10-3 with TRBJ2-1; the D gene is possibly TRBD1 (6 bases). The sample taken for sequencing was PBMCs. This TCR was recovered from a woman in her 40s in good health. The CDR3 region has the DNA TGTGCCATCGGTCGAGGGGGTAATGAGCAGTTCTTC. This encodes CAIGRGGNEQFF.